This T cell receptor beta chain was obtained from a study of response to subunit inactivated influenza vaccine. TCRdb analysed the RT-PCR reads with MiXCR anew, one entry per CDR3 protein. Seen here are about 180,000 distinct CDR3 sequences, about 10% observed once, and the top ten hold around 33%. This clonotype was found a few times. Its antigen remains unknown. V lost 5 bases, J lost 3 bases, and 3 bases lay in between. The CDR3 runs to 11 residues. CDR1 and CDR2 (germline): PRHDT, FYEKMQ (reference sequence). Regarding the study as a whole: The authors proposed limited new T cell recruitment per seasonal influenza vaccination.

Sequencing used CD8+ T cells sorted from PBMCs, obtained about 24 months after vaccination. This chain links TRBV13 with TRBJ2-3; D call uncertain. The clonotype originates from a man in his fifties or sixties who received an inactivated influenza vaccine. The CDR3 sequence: CASSQTDTQYF. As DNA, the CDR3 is TGTGCCAGCAGCCAAACAGATACGCAGTATTTT. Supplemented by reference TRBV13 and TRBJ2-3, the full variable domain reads AAGVIQSPRHLIKEKRETATLKCYPIPRHDTVYWYQQGPGQDPQFLISFYEKMQSDKGSIPDRFSAQQFSDYHSELNMSSLELGDSALYFCASSQTDTQYFGPGTRLTVL.